The present T cell receptor (beta chain) was sequenced within a study of blood T cell repertoires in COVID-19. Turning to the study itself: PBMCs, B-cell-depleted T cells, or T cells were the source of the cDNA or gDNA that made up the material.

How the authors handled the data: Amplification with reference gene primers provided the estimates of nucleated cell counts. Sequenced by immunoSEQ multiplex PCR; TCRdb stores in-frame clones only, minus some. The V and J calls and clone size were taken over from that table, and D and trimming were inferred from the DNA. The sample gives 98,000 or so clones, 55% to 75% of which show up once; 1.5% to 2% is in the top ten. Looked up from germline, CDR1 is SGDLS and CDR2 is YYNGEE. The CDR3 spans 13 residues. V gave up 4 bases and J gave up 7 bases; unmatched junction bases: 4. This sequence was found in a middle-aged woman with acute or convalescent COVID-19. This chain joins TRBV9 and TRBJ2-1, with 8 positions matching TRBD1. Sequencing was done on a sample of peripheral blood. The CDR3 region is CASSRTGMNEQFF. Written as DNA, the CDR3 is TGTGCCAGCAGCAGGACAGGGATGAATGAGCAGTTCTTC.